Presented here are 15 T cell receptor beta chains from one specimen sequenced in a study of blood T cell repertoires in COVID-19. Clones were read by immunoSEQ multiplex PCR, and TCRdb kept only the in-frame ones, dropping some. This repertoire shows about 220,000 clones, roughly 80% found once; its top ten account for about 5.3%. Input material: PBMCs or T cells enriched from blood (not recorded which). The receptor source for this set is a woman aged 45-65 years who had been exposed to COVID-19.

The gene calls are TRBV3-1 (or the pseudogene TRBV3-2) and TRBJ1-4; D remains ambiguous. This CDR3 is built from 13 residues. V was clipped by 4 bases and J by 14 bases, with 17 bases between them. CDR1 and CDR2 (germline): LGHDT, YNNKEL (reference sequence). The CDR3 loop is CASSPTDTRVLFF. CDR3 nucleotides: TGTGCCAGCAGCCCCACAGACACCCGAGTTCTGTTTTTT.

This clone was found a few times. The CDR3, as DNA: TGTGCCAGCAGCGCTTGGGGGGGGCTGGCTGAAGCTTTCTTT. It codes for CASSAWGGLAEAFF. The chain recombines TRBV5-6 with TRBJ1-1; D might be TRBD1 (6 bases). The germline CDR1 and CDR2 sequences are SGHDT and YYEEEE. The CDR3 runs to 14 residues. Trimming took 4 bases from V and 6 from J, leaving 16 bases between them.

V is TRBV28 and J is TRBJ2-2; maybe TRBD2 (5 bases). V was clipped by 4 bases and J by 7 bases, with 19 bases between them. The CDR3 is 16 amino acids. From germline, CDR1 is MDHEN and CDR2 SYDVKM. The CDR3 protein is CASSSPSEGNNGELFF. CDR3 in DNA: TGTGCCAGCAGTTCCCCCTCTGAGGGTAATAACGGGGAGCTGTTTTTT.

This chain uses TRBV3-1 (or the pseudogene TRBV3-2) with TRBJ1-6; D not certain. Germline CDR1 and CDR2: LGHDT and YNNKEL (reference sequence). Deletions cut 3 bases from V and 0 bases from J, with 15 bases between. This CDR3 region has 18 residues. The CDR3 sequence is CASSHARWQNSYNSPLHF. CDR3 sequence (DNA): TGTGCCAGCAGCCACGCCAGGTGGCAGAACTCCTATAATTCACCCCTCCACTTT.

The chain combines TRBV19 with TRBJ2-5; 9 bases fit TRBD1. From germline, CDR1 is LNHDA and CDR2 SQIVND (reference sequence). V lost 1 base to trimming and J lost 4 bases; unmatched junction nucleotides: 1. This CDR3 has 14 residues. The chain's CDR3 is CASSIAQGAETQYF. The CDR3 coding sequence is TGTGCCAGTAGTATAGCACAGGGGGCAGAGACCCAGTACTTC.

Within the sample, this clone is medium-sized. The genes are TRBV5-8 and TRBJ2-7; D gene uncertain. Germline V lookup: CDR1 SGHTS, CDR2 YDEGEE. The CDR3 extends over 13 amino acids. Trimming pared 4 bases from V and 4 bases from J, leaving 12 bases between. The CDR3 loop is CASSLPLQYEQYF. The CDR3 nucleotides read TGTGCCAGCAGCCTACCCTTACAGTACGAGCAGTACTTC.

This clone showed up just once. The chain combines TRBV27 with TRBJ1-5; D not resolved. Trimming cost V 0 bases and J 0 bases, with 6 bases left between them. CDR1 is MNHEY, CDR2 SMNVEV, per germline (reference sequence). CDR3 length equals 15 residues. The chain's CDR3 is CASSLSRASNQPQHF. The CDR3 nucleotides read TGTGCCAGCAGTTTATCGAGGGCTAGCAATCAGCCCCAGCATTTT.

The J gene is TRBJ1-1, the V gene TRBV30, with TRBD1 identical over 11 bases. The trim removed 3 bases at V and 8 bases at J, leaving 17 bases unmatched. CDR1 and CDR2 (germline): GTSNPN, SVGIG (reference sequence). The CDR3 has 17 residues. The CDR3: CAWRRTGGFSFSSEAFF. As DNA, the CDR3 is TGTGCCTGGAGACGGACAGGGGGCTTCTCTTTCTCTTCCGAAGCTTTCTTT.

The chain employs TRBV28 and TRBJ1-3, with D possibly TRBD1 on 5 matching bases. Deletions cut 5 bases from V and 3 bases from J, with 8 bases between. CDR1 and CDR2 (germline): MDHEN, SYDVKM. CDR3 length equals 13 residues. The CDR3 sequence is CASSTGFGNTIYF. The CDR3 DNA reads as TGTGCCAGCAGTACAGGATTTGGAAACACCATATATTTT.

This rearrangement joins TRBV6-5 to TRBJ1-2, with D possibly matching TRBD1 (6 bases). CDR1 and CDR2 (germline): MNHEY, SVGAGI. Trimming took off 8 bases at V and 4 bases at J, with 11 bases between the two ends. There are 12 residues in the CDR3. The CDR3 reads CASGRTAYGYTF. CDR3 nucleotides: TGTGCCAGCGGAAGGACAGCCTATGGCTACACCTTC.

The CDR3 spells CASSLLGGTGNTIYF. CDR3 sequence (DNA): TGTGCCAGCAGTTTATTGGGGGGTACCGGAAACACCATATATTTT. The gene calls are TRBV27 and TRBJ1-3; D may be TRBD1 (5 bases). The CDR3 loop spans 15 amino acids. CDR1 and CDR2 from the germline V gene are MNHEY and SMNVEV (reference sequence). Trimming stripped 1 base from V and 4 bases from J, with 11 bases between.

The V call is TRBV19, the J call TRBJ1-2; 7 nucleotides align to TRBD1. Germline CDR1 reads LNHDA; CDR2 reads SQIVND (reference sequence). With V trimmed by 3 bases and J by 3 bases, 7 bases remained unmatched. This CDR3 has 15 amino acids. CDR3 loop: CASSIRRGLDYGYTF. In DNA form, the CDR3 reads TGTGCCAGTAGTATTCGGAGGGGGCTTGACTATGGCTACACCTTC.

The rearrangement links TRBV20-1 to TRBJ1-2, with D maybe TRBD1 (5 bases). This CDR3 spans 14 amino acids. V was clipped by 3 bases and J by 4 bases, with 15 bases between them. CDR1 is DFQATT and CDR2 is SNEGSKA in the germline V gene (reference sequence). The CDR3: CSASVETEAYGYTF. CDR3 bases: TGCAGTGCTAGTGTCGAGACAGAAGCCTATGGCTACACCTTC.

This rearrangement joins TRBV10-3 to TRBJ1-2, with no clear D. Trimming cost V 6 bases and J 4 bases, with 9 bases left between them. Germline V gene data show CDR1 as ENHRY and CDR2 as SYGVKD. CDR3 length: 12 residues. CDR3 in amino acids: CAIREGVYGYTF. CDR3 sequence (DNA): TGTGCCATCAGAGAGGGAGTCTATGGCTACACCTTC.

V gene TRBV7-2 combines with J gene TRBJ2-1; TRBD2 matches 8 bases. Germline-derived CDR1 and CDR2 are SGHTA and FQGNSA. J was trimmed by 7 bases and V by 5 bases; bases with no gene match: 7. The CDR3 extends over 14 amino acids. The CDR3 DNA reads TGTGCCAGCAGCCCCGGGGGGGGGACGAATGAGCAGTTCTTC. Translating gives CASSPGGGTNEQFF.